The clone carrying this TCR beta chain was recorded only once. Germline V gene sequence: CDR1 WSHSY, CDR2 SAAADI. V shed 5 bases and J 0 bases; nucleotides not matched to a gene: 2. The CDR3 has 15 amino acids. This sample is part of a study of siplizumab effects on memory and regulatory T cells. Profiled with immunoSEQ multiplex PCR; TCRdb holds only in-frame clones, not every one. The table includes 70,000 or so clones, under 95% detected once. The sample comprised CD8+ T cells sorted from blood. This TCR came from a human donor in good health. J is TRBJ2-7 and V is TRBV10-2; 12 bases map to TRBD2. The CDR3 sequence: CASSWTSGNSYEQYF. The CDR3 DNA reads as TGCGCCAGCAGTTGGACTAGCGGGAACTCCTACGAGCAGTACTTC.